Listed below are T cell receptor beta chains from one sample, sequenced in a study of blood T cell repertoires in COVID-19. This table comes from immunoSEQ multiplex PCR, and its TCRdb copy is limited to in-frame clones, with some not included. This sample has approximately 75,000 clones, with 80% to 90% found just once. Sequencing was done on a sample of peripheral blood. These receptors all come from a man aged 60 to 69 with acute or convalescent COVID-19. Each CDR3 is given with its conserved first and last residue. A D gene is named only where the DNA matches it firmly. For some rows the clone size is stated as once, few or many, or as a class when expanded; others skip it.

TRBJ2-2	NA	TRBV12-5	TRBD2	CASGFGEPGLAGAGGELFF	TGTGCTAGTGGTTTTGGGGAACCGGGACTAGCGGGAGCTGGCGGGGAGCTGTTTTTT
TRBJ2-5	NA	TRBV5-1	NA	CASSPEVSQETQYF	TGCGCCAGCAGCCCCGAGGTGTCGCAAGAGACCCAGTACTTC
TRBJ1-3	NA	TRBV29-1	NA	CSGRQASGNTIYF	TGCAGCGGGAGACAGGCCTCTGGAAACACCATATATTTT
TRBJ2-7	NA	TRBV3-1/TRBV3-2	NA	CASSRRMGNTYEQYF	TGTGCCAGCAGCCGTCGAATGGGCAATACCTACGAGCAGTACTTC
TRBJ1-6	NA	TRBV2	NA	CASTPESSYNSPLHF	TGTGCCAGCACCCCGGAGAGCTCCTATAATTCACCCCTCCACTTT
TRBJ1-3	NA	TRBV27	TRBD1	CASSFTGGRSGNTIYF	TGTGCCAGCAGTTTCACAGGGGGCCGTTCTGGAAACACCATATATTTT
TRBJ1-3	NA	TRBV9	NA	CASSAYANTIYF	TGTGCCAGCAGCGCCTATGCAAACACCATATATTTT
TRBJ2-2	NA	TRBV14	TRBD2	CASSPGLAGGSGHTGELFF	TGTGCCAGCAGCCCGGGACTAGCGGGGGGGTCCGGTCACACCGGGGAGCTGTTTTTT
TRBJ1-6	NA	TRBV6-2/TRBV6-3	NA	CASSSDTSYNSPLHF	TGTGCCAGCAGCTCCGACACCTCCTATAATTCACCCCTCCACTTT
TRBJ2-3	NA	TRBV12-3/TRBV12-4	NA	CASSPPGDTQYF	TGTGCCAGCAGTCCACCGGGAGATACGCAGTATTTT
TRBJ2-1	NA	TRBV5-1	TRBD2	CASRSTGLETNEQFF	TGCGCCAGCAGGTCCACGGGACTAGAAACGAATGAGCAGTTCTTC
TRBJ2-1	NA	TRBV5-1	TRBD1	CASSLGTGDFREQFF	TGCGCCAGCAGCTTGGGGACAGGGGACTTTCGTGAGCAGTTCTTC
TRBJ1-4	NA	TRBV29-1	NA	CSGVHGDNEKLFF	TGCAGCGGCGTACACGGGGATAATGAAAAACTGTTTTTT
TRBJ2-1	NA	TRBV6-1	TRBD2	CASSEWGGRAVNEQFF	TGTGCCAGCAGTGAATGGGGCGGGAGGGCCGTCAATGAGCAGTTCTTC
TRBJ2-1	NA	TRBV5-1	NA	CASSLVGRVDNEQFF	TGCGCCAGCAGCTTGGTTGGGAGAGTCGACAATGAGCAGTTCTTC
TRBJ1-1	NA	TRBV6-1	NA	CASSEPGGNTEAFF	TGTGCCAGCAGTGAACCCGGCGGGAACACTGAAGCTTTCTTT
TRBJ1-2	NA	TRBV18	TRBD1	CASSPTGDYGYTF	TGTGCCAGCTCACCGACAGGGGACTATGGCTACACCTTC
TRBJ2-7	NA	TRBV4-2	TRBD2	CASSQDPLAGGGNYEQYF	TGTGCCAGCAGCCAAGATCCCCTAGCGGGAGGAGGTAACTACGAGCAGTACTTC
TRBJ1-1	NA	TRBV25-1	TRBD1	CATEAGGTEAFF	TGTGCCACCGAGGCAGGGGGCACTGAAGCTTTCTTT
TRBJ2-3	NA	TRBV10-2	NA	CATKTEPTDTQYF	TGCGCCACCAAGACAGAACCCACAGATACGCAGTATTTT
TRBJ2-3	NA	TRBV29-1	TRBD1	CSVDGLAGGRADTQYF	TGCAGCGTCGACGGGCTGGCAGGGGGCAGGGCAGATACGCAGTATTTT
TRBJ1-1	NA	TRBV30	TRBD1	CAQRDRGLLRTEAFF	TGTGCCCAACGGGACAGGGGACTCCTAAGGACTGAAGCTTTCTTT
TRBJ1-2	NA	TRBV24-1	TRBD1	CATSKGGRGYTF	TGTGCCACCAGTAAAGGGGGCCGTGGCTACACCTTC
TRBJ1-5	NA	TRBV19	NA	CASSRVGQPQHF	TGTGCCAGTAGTCGGGTAGGACAGCCCCAGCATTTT
TRBJ2-7	NA	TRBV7-2	TRBD2	CASSLGTSGIYEQYF	TGTGCCAGCAGCTTAGGGACTAGCGGGATCTACGAGCAGTACTTC
TRBJ2-1	NA	TRBV7-3	NA	CASSLMGLPHNEQFF	TGTGCCAGCAGCTTAATGGGACTTCCTCACAATGAGCAGTTCTTC
TRBJ1-1	NA	TRBV12-3/TRBV12-4	NA	CASSPPRTEAFF	TGTGCCAGCAGTCCCCCTCGGACTGAAGCTTTCTTT
TRBJ1-2	NA	TRBV24-1	TRBD1	CATSDGDSSYGYTF	TGTGCCACCAGTGATGGGGACAGTTCCTATGGCTACACCTTC
TRBJ1-6	NA	TRBV4-2	TRBD1	CASSQEGQGVKRSPLHF	TGTGCCAGCAGCCAAGAAGGACAGGGGGTCAAAAGGTCACCCCTCCACTTT
TRBJ1-1	few	TRBV7-9	NA	CASSADMNTEAFF	TGTGCCAGCAGCGCGGACATGAACACTGAAGCTTTCTTT
TRBJ2-1	NA	TRBV6-1	TRBD1	CASSPGQDNEQFF	TGTGCCAGCAGTCCGGGACAGGACAATGAGCAGTTCTTC
TRBJ2-5	NA	TRBV21-1	NA	CANWTGRETQYF	TGTGCCAATTGGACAGGGCGAGAGACCCAGTACTTC
TRBJ1-3	few	TRBV19	NA	CASSLFGSSGNTIYF	TGTGCCAGTAGTCTCTTCGGGAGCTCTGGAAACACCATATATTTT
TRBJ1-1	NA	TRBV27	TRBD1	CASSTPTGGGTEAFF	TGTGCCAGCAGTACCCCGACAGGGGGCGGTACTGAAGCTTTCTTT
TRBJ1-3	NA	TRBV29-1	NA	CSVAGNPGNTIYF	TGCAGCGTTGCGGGGAATCCTGGAAACACCATATATTTT
TRBJ2-2	once	TRBV11-2	TRBD1	CASSLIGGGTGELFF	TGTGCCAGCAGCTTAATAGGGGGCGGCACCGGGGAGCTGTTTTTT
TRBJ1-3	NA	TRBV10-3	NA	CAISDRRSNTIYF	TGTGCCATCAGTGATAGGAGATCAAACACCATATATTTT
TRBJ2-2	NA	TRBV6-5	NA	CASRSGFRNTGELFF	TGTGCCAGCAGGTCAGGGTTTCGGAACACCGGGGAGCTGTTTTTT
TRBJ2-5	NA	TRBV15	TRBD1	CATSGQGAEETQYF	TGTGCCACCAGCGGACAGGGGGCGGAAGAGACCCAGTACTTC
TRBJ2-1	NA	TRBV10-1	TRBD2	CASSESSGSLNEQFF	TGCGCCAGCAGTGAGTCTAGCGGGAGTCTCAATGAGCAGTTCTTC
TRBJ2-7	NA	TRBV4-2	TRBD2	CASSQYRGLAGVTYEQYF	TGTGCCAGCAGCCAATACAGGGGACTAGCGGGAGTGACCTACGAGCAGTACTTC
TRBJ1-1	medium-sized	TRBV7-9	NA	CASSLTAPGGEAFF	TGTGCCAGCAGCTTAACAGCGCCCGGAGGTGAAGCTTTCTTT
TRBJ2-5	NA	TRBV5-1	NA	CASSLTGYQETQYF	TGCGCCAGCAGCTTGACGGGGTACCAAGAGACCCAGTACTTC
TRBJ2-7	NA	TRBV27	TRBD1	CASSHTPPTGVDEQYF	TGTGCCAGCAGTCATACCCCCCCGACAGGGGTCGACGAGCAGTACTTC
TRBJ2-2	NA	TRBV30	TRBD1	CAWRGRRGTGELFF	TGTGCCTGGAGAGGGCGCAGGGGGACCGGGGAGCTGTTTTTT
TRBJ2-3	NA	TRBV5-6	NA	CASRSVGTDTQYF	TGTGCCAGCAGATCAGTCGGGACAGATACGCAGTATTTT
TRBJ2-7	NA	TRBV19	TRBD2	CASSIASGSTYEQYF	TGTGCCAGTAGTATAGCTAGCGGGAGTACCTACGAGCAGTACTTC
TRBJ2-5	once	TRBV7-9	NA	CASSSSTGTTQYF	TGTGCCAGCAGCTCATCGACAGGGACTACCCAGTACTTC
TRBJ1-2	NA	TRBV12-3/TRBV12-4	TRBD1	CASSVDRNYGYTF	TGTGCCAGCAGTGTGGACAGGAACTATGGCTACACCTTC
TRBJ2-7	NA	TRBV7-9	NA	CASSLASAYEQYF	TGTGCCAGCAGCTTGGCTAGCGCCTACGAGCAGTACTTC
TRBJ2-1	NA	TRBV5-1	TRBD2	CASSFERGVGNEQFF	TGCGCCAGCAGCTTTGAGCGGGGGGTCGGCAATGAGCAGTTCTTC
TRBJ2-7	NA	TRBV11-2	NA	CASSLDWRDEQYF	TGTGCCAGCAGCTTAGATTGGCGGGATGAGCAGTACTTC
TRBJ1-1	NA	TRBV19	NA	CASSETTDKYVEAFF	TGTGCCAGTAGTGAAACGACCGACAAGTACGTCGAAGCTTTCTTT
TRBJ2-2	NA	TRBV19	TRBD1	CASSTTGVGELFF	TGTGCCAGTAGTACAACAGGGGTGGGGGAGCTGTTTTTT
TRBJ2-2	NA	TRBV4-1	NA	CASRELVTGELFF	TGCGCCAGCAGGGAACTAGTGACCGGGGAGCTGTTTTTT